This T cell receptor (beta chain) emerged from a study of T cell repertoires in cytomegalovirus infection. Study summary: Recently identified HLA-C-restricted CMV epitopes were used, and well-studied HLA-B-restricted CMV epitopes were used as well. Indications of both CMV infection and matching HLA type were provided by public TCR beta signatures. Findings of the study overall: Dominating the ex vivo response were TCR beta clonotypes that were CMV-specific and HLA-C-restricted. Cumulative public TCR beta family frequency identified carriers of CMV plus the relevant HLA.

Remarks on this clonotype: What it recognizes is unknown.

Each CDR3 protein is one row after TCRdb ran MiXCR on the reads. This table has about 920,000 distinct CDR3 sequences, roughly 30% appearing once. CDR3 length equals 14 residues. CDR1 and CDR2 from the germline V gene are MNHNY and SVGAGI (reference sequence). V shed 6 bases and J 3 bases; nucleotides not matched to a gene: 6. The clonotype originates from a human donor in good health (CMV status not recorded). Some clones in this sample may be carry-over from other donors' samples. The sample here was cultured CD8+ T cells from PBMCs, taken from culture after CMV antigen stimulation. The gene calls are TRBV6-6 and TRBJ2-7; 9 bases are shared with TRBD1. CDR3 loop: CASRPTGQGYEQYF. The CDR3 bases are TGTGCCAGCAGACCTACGGGACAGGGCTACGAGCAGTACTTC.